This TCR beta chain comes out of a study of blood T cell repertoires in COVID-19. The overall study: Acute and convalescent COVID-19 specimens originated in the United States, Italy and Spain.

The method was immunoSEQ multiplex PCR; TCRdb's version includes in-frame clones alone and lacks a portion of them. The repertoire holds 85,000 to 120,000 clones, with about 80% as singletons. The CDR3 extends over 20 amino acids. From germline, CDR1 is KGHSH and CDR2 LQKENI. The junction had 17 bases not matched to a gene; V was cut back by 1 base and J by 3 bases. The rearrangement uses TRBV18 and TRBJ2-7; TRBD1 matches at 11 bases. The sample was peripheral blood. This TCR was sampled from a human donor in a cohort sampled during active COVID-19. The CDR3 spells CASSPRRTGGMAGEIYEQYF. The CDR3, as DNA: TGTGCCAGCTCACCACGCAGGACAGGGGGCATGGCGGGAGAAATCTACGAGCAGTACTTC.